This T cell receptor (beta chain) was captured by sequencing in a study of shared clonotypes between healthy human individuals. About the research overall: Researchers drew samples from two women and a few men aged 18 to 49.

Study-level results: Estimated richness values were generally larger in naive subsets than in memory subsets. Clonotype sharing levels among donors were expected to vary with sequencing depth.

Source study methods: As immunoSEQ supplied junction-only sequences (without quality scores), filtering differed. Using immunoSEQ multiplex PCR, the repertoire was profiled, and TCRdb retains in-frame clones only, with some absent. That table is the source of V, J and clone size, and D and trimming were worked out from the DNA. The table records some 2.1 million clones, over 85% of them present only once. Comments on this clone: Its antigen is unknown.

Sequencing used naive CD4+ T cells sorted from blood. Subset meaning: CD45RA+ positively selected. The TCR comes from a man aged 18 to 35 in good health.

CDR3 amino acids: CASSWSTSGGDTDTQYF. The DNA for the CDR3 is TGTGCCAGCAGCTGGTCGACTAGCGGGGGGGACACAGATACGCAGTATTTT. This chain links TRBV7-6 with TRBJ2-3; 14 bases align to TRBD2. Losses at the gene ends were 4 bases for V and 2 bases for J; bases not matched to a gene: 5. This CDR3 has 17 residues. Germline assignment: CDR1 SGHVS and CDR2 FNYEAQ.